The 24 T cell receptor beta chains below were found in one sample sequenced in a study of blood T cell repertoires in COVID-19. This table comes from immunoSEQ multiplex PCR, and its TCRdb copy is limited to in-frame clones, with some not included. The table includes some 240,000 clones, roughly nine tenths detected once. The sequenced sample was peripheral blood. These receptors were collected from a man in his sixties who had recovered from COVID-19.

This clone is a singleton in its sample. This rearrangement joins TRBV19 to TRBJ2-7; TRBD2 matches at 8 bases. The CDR3 has 15 amino acids. Trimming removed 0 bases from V and 1 base from J; junction bases left unmatched: 2. Germline values: CDR1 LNHDA, CDR2 SQIVND (reference sequence). CDR3 coding DNA: TGTGCCAGTAGTATAGATACTAGCGGATCCTACGAGCAGTACTTC. Its protein is CASSIDTSGSYEQYF. Filled out from reference TRBV19 and TRBJ2-7, the complete variable domain reads DGGITQSPKYLFRKEGQNVTLSCEQNLNHDAMYWYRQDPGQGLRLIYYSQIVNDFQKGDIAEGYSVSREKKESFPLTVTSAQKNPTAFYLCASSIDTSGSYEQYFGPGTRLTVT.

V and J are TRBV2 and TRBJ2-1; D might be TRBD2 (6 bases). Germline V gene lookup returns CDR1 SNHLY and CDR2 FYNNEI. V lost 8 bases and J 4 bases, leaving 6 bases between the germline ends. The CDR3 spans 11 residues. The CDR3 DNA reads as TGTGCCAGCGGGAGGTACAATGAGCAGTTCTTC. Translated, it gives CASGRYNEQFF.

This chain uses TRBV7-8 with TRBJ1-1; D perhaps matches TRBD1 (5 bases). The CDR3 has 15 residues. The V gene's germline CDR1 is SGHVS and CDR2 FQNEAQ. V was pared by 1 base and J by 5 bases, with 14 bases between. In DNA, the CDR3 is TGTGCCAGCAGCTTAGTATTGTCGGGGGGGACTGAAGCTTTCTTT. Its protein product is CASSLVLSGGTEAFF. Filled out from reference TRBV7-8 and TRBJ1-1, the complete variable domain reads GAGVSQSPRYKVAKRGQDVALRCDPISGHVSLFWYQQALGQGPEFLTYFQNEAQLDKSGLPSDRFFAERPEGSVSTLKIQRTQQEDSAVYLCASSLVLSGGTEAFFGQGTRLTVV.

This chain joins TRBV6-5 and TRBJ2-5, with D possibly being TRBD1 (6 bases). Germline loops: CDR1 MNHEY, CDR2 SVGAGI. The CDR3 runs to 14 residues. V shed 6 bases and J shed 4 bases, with 15 bases lying between them. This CDR3 is CASRGPAGVETQYF. CDR3 DNA: TGTGCCAGCAGGGGCCCCGCAGGGGTAGAGACCCAGTACTTC.

The chain couples TRBV12-3 or TRBV12-4 to TRBJ1-1, with 8 nucleotides matching TRBD1. J gave up 10 bases and V 4 bases, and 8 bases lay outside the gene matches. CDR3 length equals 13 residues. This CDR3 is CASSSFGQGVAFF. CDR3 bases: TGTGCCAGCAGTTCCTTCGGACAGGGTGTAGCTTTCTTT.

The chain has TRBV19 and TRBJ2-7; TRBD1 matches 10 bases. Germline V gives CDR1 LNHDA, CDR2 SQIVND (reference sequence). This CDR3 is built from 15 residues. After removal of 5 bases from V and 8 bases from J, the junction contained 12 bases not matched to a gene. The DNA for the CDR3 is TGTGCCAGTAGTGGAACCGGGACAGGGGCGAAGAAGCAGTACTTC. It specifies CASSGTGTGAKKQYF. Supplemented by reference TRBV19 and TRBJ2-7, the full variable domain reads DGGITQSPKYLFRKEGQNVTLSCEQNLNHDAMYWYRQDPGQGLRLIYYSQIVNDFQKGDIAEGYSVSREKKESFPLTVTSAQKNPTAFYLCASSGTGTGAKKQYFGPGTRLTVT.

This clone was recorded once. J is TRBJ2-1 and V is TRBV6-5; D is unresolved. The ends were cut back, 4 bases at V and 4 bases at J, with 11 bases in the middle. Germline V gene lookup returns CDR1 MNHEY and CDR2 SVGAGI. The CDR3 loop spans 14 amino acids. The CDR3 nucleotides read TGTGCCAGCAGTTCCCATGGCAAATACAATGAGCAGTTCTTC. This translates into CASSSHGKYNEQFF.

This clone came up once. V usage is TRBV7-9 and J usage is TRBJ2-7; 10 nucleotides agree with TRBD1. The germline CDR1 and CDR2 sequences are SEHNR and FQNEAQ (reference sequence). This CDR3 is built from 14 residues. Germline trimming cut 6 bases from V and 5 bases from J; bases unmatched to any gene: 7. CDR3 loop: CASRPSGTGDEQYF. The CDR3 coding sequence is TGTGCCAGCAGGCCTTCCGGGACAGGGGACGAGCAGTACTTC.

The CDR3 protein is CASRGAGSNTGELFF. The CDR3 DNA is TGTGCCAGCAGGGGGGCAGGGTCTAACACCGGGGAGCTGTTTTTT. V gene TRBV25-1 combines with J gene TRBJ2-2; D is possibly TRBD1 (6 bases). CDR1 is MGHDK and CDR2 is SYGVNS in the germline V gene. The CDR3 contains 15 residues. V lost 6 bases and J lost 2, with 13 bases in between.

In the case of this clone: This is likely a read error, given that the CDR3 carries no conserved phenylalanine or tryptophan at its end. The limits of the CDR3 on the DNA are not certain, so only TCRdb's listed CDR3 is given. The CDR3 loop reads CASTGGQGSSR. The chain links TRBV23-1 to TRBJ1-1; the D call TRBD1 from the table was never checked on the DNA. TRBV23-1 is an open reading frame, and its role is uncertain. With termini counted, the CDR3 has 11 amino acids.

V gene TRBV12-5 combines with J gene TRBJ2-7; possible D gene TRBD2, 5 bases. The CDR3 contains 15 residues. Germline CDR1 is LGHNT and CDR2 is FRNRAP. The V gene lost 2 bases and the J gene lost 0 bases, with 11 bases spanning the gap. For the CDR3, the DNA is TGTGCTAGTGGTTTGAGGTCGGGGAGCTCCTACGAGCAGTACTTC. It yields the protein CASGLRSGSSYEQYF.

The chain has TRBV28 and TRBJ1-2, with 9 nucleotides matching TRBD1. In germline, CDR1 is MDHEN, CDR2 SYDVKM. The CDR3 spans 14 residues. After removal of 6 bases from V and 1 base from J, the junction contained 3 bases not matched to a gene. The CDR3 spells CASSQGQGNYGYTF. The DNA for the CDR3 is TGTGCCAGCAGCCAGGGACAGGGTAACTATGGCTACACCTTC.

The rearrangement uses TRBV6-5 and TRBJ1-4; 10 nucleotides match TRBD1. With 6 bases clipped from V and 7 bases from J, the junction kept 8 bases outside the gene matches. CDR1 MNHEY and CDR2 SVGAGI come from the germline V gene. The CDR3 has 15 residues. The CDR3 region is CASRGLGQGSEKLFF. The CDR3 DNA reads as TGTGCCAGCAGGGGATTGGGACAGGGGAGTGAAAAACTGTTTTTT.

V and J are TRBV4-1 and TRBJ1-5; D is ambiguous. V was trimmed by 0 bases and J by 1 base, leaving 10 bases between them. Germline lookup yields CDR1 MGHRA and CDR2 YSYEKL. This CDR3 contains 16 residues. This chain's CDR3 is CASSQDRVGSNQPQHF. The CDR3 DNA reads TGCGCCAGCAGCCAAGATCGGGTCGGCAGCAATCAGCCCCAGCATTTT.

This chain links TRBV5-1 with TRBJ1-1; perhaps TRBD1 as D (5 bases). The germline gives CDR1 SGHRS, CDR2 YFSETQ. V gave up 4 bases and J gave up 1 base, with 11 bases separating them. The CDR3 covers 14 residues. The CDR3, as DNA: TGCGCCAGCAGCCAAGGGGATTGGAACACTGAAGCTTTCTTT. It specifies CASSQGDWNTEAFF.

This chain links TRBV5-1 with TRBJ2-7; 10 positions agree with TRBD2. Germline V CDR1 and CDR2: SGHRS, YFSETQ. The CDR3 runs 17 residues. V dropped 1 base and J dropped 1; count of bases not matched to a gene: 8. This CDR3 reads CASSLSASGSWSYEQYF. In DNA, the CDR3 is TGCGCCAGCAGCTTGTCGGCTAGCGGGAGTTGGTCCTACGAGCAGTACTTC.

The V gene is TRBV10-3, the J gene TRBJ2-7; 7 bases agree with TRBD1. Trimming took 6 bases from V and 4 from J; bases not matched to a gene: 21. CDR1 is ENHRY, CDR2 SYGVKD, per germline. The CDR3 loop spans 18 amino acids. The CDR3: CAISGSSVGTANAYEQYF. For the CDR3, the DNA is TGTGCCATCAGCGGATCCTCAGTCGGGACAGCCAACGCTTACGAGCAGTACTTC.

The chain joins TRBV7-9 to TRBJ2-7; 8 positions agree with TRBD1. Germline-derived CDR1 and CDR2 are SEHNR and FQNEAQ (reference sequence). CDR3 length: 14 amino acids. Unmatched junction bases numbered 12, after V lost 7 bases and J lost 7 bases. As DNA, the CDR3 is TGTGCCAGCACCGCGACAGGGGCCTTGGGAGAGCAGTACTTC. This encodes CASTATGALGEQYF. The complete variable domain, with remaining parts taken from reference TRBV7-9 and TRBJ2-7, reads DTGVSQNPRHKITKRGQNVTFRCDPISEHNRLYWYRQTLGQGPEFLTYFQNEAQLEKSRLLSDRFSAERPKGSFSTLEIQRTEQGDSAMYLCASTATGALGEQYFGPGTRLTVT.

The chain links TRBV3-1 (or the pseudogene TRBV3-2) to TRBJ1-2, with 7 bases aligning to TRBD1. CDR1 LGHDT and CDR2 YNNKEL come from the germline V gene (reference sequence). The CDR3 sequence is 14 residues long. V lost 6 bases to trimming and J lost 8 bases; unmatched junction nucleotides: 12. The DNA for the CDR3 is TGTGCCAGCAGAAACCAGGGGGGCTTAGAGGGCTACACCTTC. Its translation is CASRNQGGLEGYTF.

The sample holds one count of this clone. This sequence joins TRBV5-1 and TRBJ2-5; the D is unclear. Germline values: CDR1 SGHRS, CDR2 YFSETQ. V was clipped by 4 bases and J by 5 bases, with 21 bases between them. The CDR3 runs to 16 residues. CDR3 sequence: CASSHTYQVPRETQYF. CDR3 nucleotides: TGCGCCAGCAGCCATACGTACCAGGTCCCACGGGAGACCCAGTACTTC.

The chain joins TRBV3-1 (or the pseudogene TRBV3-2) to TRBJ1-4; D unresolved. The length of the CDR3 is 16 residues. The ends were cut back, 2 bases at V and 4 bases at J, with 14 bases in the middle. CDR1 and CDR2 (germline): LGHDT, YNNKEL (reference sequence). DNA for the CDR3: TGTGCCAGCAGCCAACGATCCGGAGGTGGTAATGAAAAACTGTTTTTT. Translation: CASSQRSGGGNEKLFF.

This clone showed up just a few times. The chain links TRBV5-6 to TRBJ1-5, with 10 bases fitting TRBD1. Unmatched junction bases numbered 4, after V lost 4 bases and J lost 3 bases. Germline CDR1 reads SGHDT; CDR2 reads YYEEEE. The CDR3 loop spans 15 amino acids. The CDR3 coding sequence is TGTGCCAGCAGCCTCGGGACAGGGGTCAATCAGCCCCAGCATTTT. This gives the protein CASSLGTGVNQPQHF.

Only one count was recorded for this clone. The chain joins TRBV28 to TRBJ1-6; 7 nucleotides match TRBD1. The trim removed 5 bases at V and 0 bases at J, leaving 7 bases unmatched. Germline V gene lookup returns CDR1 MDHEN and CDR2 SYDVKM. The CDR3 is 17 amino acids. For the CDR3, the DNA is TGTGCCAGCAGTCAATGGGACAGTAGCTCCTATAATTCACCCCTCCACTTT. It specifies CASSQWDSSSYNSPLHF.

This chain connects TRBV5-4 to TRBJ2-5, with no clear D. The germline V and J ends were trimmed by 1 base and 5 bases, with 15 bases remaining between them. The germline CDR1 and CDR2 sequences are SGHNT and YYREEE (reference sequence). The CDR3 has 15 residues. The DNA for the CDR3 is TGTGCCAGCAGCTTGCGACGCGGAGACTGGGAGACCCAGTACTTC. It codes for CASSLRRGDWETQYF.